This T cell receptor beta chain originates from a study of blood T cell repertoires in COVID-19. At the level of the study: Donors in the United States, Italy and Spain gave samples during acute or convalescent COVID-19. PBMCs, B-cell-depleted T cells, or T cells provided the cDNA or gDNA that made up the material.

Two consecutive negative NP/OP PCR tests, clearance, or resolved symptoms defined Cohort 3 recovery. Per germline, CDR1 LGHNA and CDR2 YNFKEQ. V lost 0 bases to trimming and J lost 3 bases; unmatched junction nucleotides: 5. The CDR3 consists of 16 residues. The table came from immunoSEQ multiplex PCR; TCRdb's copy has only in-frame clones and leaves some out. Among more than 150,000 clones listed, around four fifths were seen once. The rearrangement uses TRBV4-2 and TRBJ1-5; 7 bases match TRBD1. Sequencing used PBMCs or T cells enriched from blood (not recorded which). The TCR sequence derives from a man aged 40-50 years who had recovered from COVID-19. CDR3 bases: TGTGCCAGCAGCCAAGATTCGGGACAGACCAATCAGCCCCAGCATTTT. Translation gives CASSQDSGQTNQPQHF.